This T cell receptor beta chain was captured by sequencing in a study of blood T cell repertoires in COVID-19. The overall study: From the United States, Italy and Spain came samples of acute and convalescent COVID-19.

This clone was seen only a few times. Sequencing used immunoSEQ multiplex PCR; TCRdb keeps in-frame clones, though not all of them. The sample gives some 110,000 clones, more than 75% of which show up once; 3.5% to 5.5% is in the top ten. This CDR3 comprises 14 residues. Trimming shortened V by 0 bases and J by 5 bases, and 10 bases separated the two germline ends. CDR1 is MNHNY, CDR2 SVGAGI, per germline (reference sequence). V gene TRBV6-6 combines with J gene TRBJ1-2; D gene unclear. The receptor comes from a middle-aged man with acute or convalescent COVID-19. Sequences were obtained from peripheral blood. The CDR3 is CASSYSPDKYGYTF. CDR3 sequence (DNA): TGTGCCAGCAGTTACTCCCCCGACAAATATGGCTACACCTTC.